The rows below give T cell receptor beta chains drawn from one sample of a study of neoadjuvant anti-PD-1 for oral cavity cancer. Some clones are missing from TCRdb's copy, which holds only in-frame ones; the method was immunoSEQ multiplex PCR. The sample holds just over 7,000 clones, less than 85% seen once. The sequencing used PBMCs, collected before nivolumab (anti-PD-1) treatment. These receptors all stem from a person aged 40 to 85 with oral cavity squamous cell carcinoma. Each CDR3 is given with its conserved first and last residue. Each record gives: J gene, D gene, V gene, clone size, CDR3 DNA, CDR3 protein. A D gene is named only where the DNA matches it firmly. The listing skips clone size in some rows; elsewhere it reads once, few, many or a size class.

j_call: TRBJ1-1; d_call: -; v_call: TRBV29-1; clone_size: -; cdr3_nt: TGCAGCGTTGCGCGGACAATCCTACGAGGCGCTGAAGCTTTCTTT; cdr3_aa: CSVARTILRGAEAFF
j_call: TRBJ1-5; d_call: -; v_call: TRBV7-2; clone_size: -; cdr3_nt: TGTGCCAGCAGCTTTTCCGCAGGGAGCAGCAATCAGCCCCAGCATTTT; cdr3_aa: CASSFSAGSSNQPQHF
j_call: TRBJ2-7; d_call: -; v_call: TRBV28; clone_size: once; cdr3_nt: TGTGCCAGCAGTTTATGGCAGGGGGGCACCTACGAGCAGTACTTC; cdr3_aa: CASSLWQGGTYEQYF
j_call: TRBJ1-5; d_call: -; v_call: TRBV15; clone_size: -; cdr3_nt: TGTGCCACCAGCAGCGGCAATCAGCCCCAGCATTTT; cdr3_aa: CATSSGNQPQHF
j_call: TRBJ1-6; d_call: -; v_call: TRBV2; clone_size: few; cdr3_nt: TGTGCCAGCAGTGTTGAAGGGGTACGGTCACCCCTCCACTTT; cdr3_aa: CASSVEGVRSPLHF
j_call: TRBJ2-5; d_call: -; v_call: TRBV5-6; clone_size: -; cdr3_nt: TGTGCCAGCAGCTTGGGGGTCCAAGAGACCCAGTACTTC; cdr3_aa: CASSLGVQETQYF
j_call: TRBJ1-2; d_call: -; v_call: TRBV6-5; clone_size: -; cdr3_nt: TGTGCCAGCAGCTTCGGACATTCGCAAGGGGGCTACACCTTC; cdr3_aa: CASSFGHSQGGYTF
j_call: TRBJ1-5; d_call: TRBD1; v_call: TRBV9; clone_size: -; cdr3_nt: TGTGCCAGCAGCCCAGGGGGGGCAGGCAATCAGCCCCAGCATTTT; cdr3_aa: CASSPGGAGNQPQHF
j_call: TRBJ2-3; d_call: TRBD2; v_call: TRBV9; clone_size: -; cdr3_nt: TGTGCCAGCAAGGAGACTAGCGATATGGCAGATACGCAGTATTTT; cdr3_aa: CASKETSDMADTQYF
j_call: TRBJ1-5; d_call: TRBD1; v_call: TRBV5-6; clone_size: -; cdr3_nt: TGTGCCAGCAGCACGACAGGGCAGTTTGGGTCTCAGCCCCAGCATTTT; cdr3_aa: CASSTTGQFGSQPQHF
j_call: TRBJ1-1; d_call: TRBD1; v_call: TRBV30; clone_size: -; cdr3_nt: TGTGCCTGGTCCCAGGGGGTCTATGAAGCTTTCTTT; cdr3_aa: CAWSQGVYEAFF
j_call: TRBJ1-1; d_call: -; v_call: TRBV19; clone_size: -; cdr3_nt: TGTGCCAGTAGTGAAGAAATGAACACTGAAGCTTTCTTT; cdr3_aa: CASSEEMNTEAFF
j_call: TRBJ2-5; d_call: -; v_call: TRBV27; clone_size: -; cdr3_nt: TGTGCCAGCAGTCCCAATGGGGAGACCCAGTACTTC; cdr3_aa: CASSPNGETQYF
j_call: TRBJ2-7; d_call: TRBD1; v_call: TRBV4-1; clone_size: -; cdr3_nt: TGCGCCAGCAGCTTGACCGGGACAGTAGAGTACGAGCAGTACTTC; cdr3_aa: CASSLTGTVEYEQYF
j_call: TRBJ1-2; d_call: -; v_call: TRBV6-4; clone_size: -; cdr3_nt: TGTGCCAGCAGTGTGACAGTGGGGGAAATCGGTGGCTACACCTTC; cdr3_aa: CASSVTVGEIGGYTF
j_call: TRBJ1-2; d_call: -; v_call: TRBV6-1; clone_size: -; cdr3_nt: TGTGCCAGCAGTGAAGCCGAGGGAGTAGGGGGCTACACCTTC; cdr3_aa: CASSEAEGVGGYTF
j_call: TRBJ2-1; d_call: -; v_call: TRBV5-5; clone_size: -; cdr3_nt: TGTGCCAGCAGCTTGGACGACGGGTACAATGAGCAGTTCTTC; cdr3_aa: CASSLDDGYNEQFF
j_call: TRBJ2-3; d_call: -; v_call: TRBV28; clone_size: -; cdr3_nt: TGTGCCAGCAGTTTCGCTTCGCAGAGAACGCAGTATTTT; cdr3_aa: CASSFASQRTQYF
j_call: TRBJ1-3; d_call: -; v_call: TRBV19; clone_size: -; cdr3_nt: TGTGCCAGTAATAGCGTCTCTGGAAACACCATATATTTT; cdr3_aa: CASNSVSGNTIYF
j_call: TRBJ2-7; d_call: -; v_call: TRBV21-1; clone_size: -; cdr3_nt: TGTGCCAGCTTGCTAGGTTCAGCCGAGCAGTACTTC; cdr3_aa: CASLLGSAEQYF
j_call: TRBJ1-1; d_call: TRBD1; v_call: TRBV29-1; clone_size: -; cdr3_nt: TGCAGCGTTGTATGGCAGGGGGCCCTCACTGAAGCTTTCTTT; cdr3_aa: CSVVWQGALTEAFF
j_call: TRBJ1-5; d_call: -; v_call: TRBV10-3; clone_size: few; cdr3_nt: TGTGCCATCAGTGAGGCGGGGGGGACGGGCAATCAGCCCCAGCATTTT; cdr3_aa: CAISEAGGTGNQPQHF
j_call: TRBJ2-3; d_call: TRBD2; v_call: TRBV6-5; clone_size: -; cdr3_nt: TGTGCCAGCAGTTACTCATCTAGCGGGGGGGTCGATACGCAGTATTTT; cdr3_aa: CASSYSSSGGVDTQYF